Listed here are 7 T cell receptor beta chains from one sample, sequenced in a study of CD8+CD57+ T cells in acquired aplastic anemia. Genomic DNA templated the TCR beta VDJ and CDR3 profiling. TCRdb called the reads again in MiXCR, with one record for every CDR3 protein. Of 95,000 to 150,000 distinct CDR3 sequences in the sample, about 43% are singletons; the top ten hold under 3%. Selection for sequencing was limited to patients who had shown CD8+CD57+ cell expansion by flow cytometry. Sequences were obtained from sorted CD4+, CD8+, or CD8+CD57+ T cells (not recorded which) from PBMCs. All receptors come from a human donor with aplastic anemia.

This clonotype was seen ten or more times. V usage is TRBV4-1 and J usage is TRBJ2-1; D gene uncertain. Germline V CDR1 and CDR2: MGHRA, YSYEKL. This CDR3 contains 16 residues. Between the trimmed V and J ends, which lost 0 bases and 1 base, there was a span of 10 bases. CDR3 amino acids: CASSQDLSRSYNEQFF. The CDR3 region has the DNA TGCGCCAGCAGCCAAGATCTCTCACGGTCCTACAATGAGCAGTTCTTC.

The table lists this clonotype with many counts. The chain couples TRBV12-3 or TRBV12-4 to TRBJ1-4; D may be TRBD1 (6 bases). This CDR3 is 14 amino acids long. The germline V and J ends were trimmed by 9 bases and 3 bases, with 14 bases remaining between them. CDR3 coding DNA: TGTGCCAGTGCCGTGGGGGCCGCTAATGAAAAACTGTTTTTT. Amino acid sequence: CASAVGAANEKLFF.

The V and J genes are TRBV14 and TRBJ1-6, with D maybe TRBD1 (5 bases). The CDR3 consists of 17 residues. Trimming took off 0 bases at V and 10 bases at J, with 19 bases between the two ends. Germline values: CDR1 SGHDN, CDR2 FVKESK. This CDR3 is CASSQDEPWAGQSPLHF. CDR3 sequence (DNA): TGTGCCAGCAGCCAAGATGAGCCCTGGGCGGGGCAATCACCCCTCCACTTT.

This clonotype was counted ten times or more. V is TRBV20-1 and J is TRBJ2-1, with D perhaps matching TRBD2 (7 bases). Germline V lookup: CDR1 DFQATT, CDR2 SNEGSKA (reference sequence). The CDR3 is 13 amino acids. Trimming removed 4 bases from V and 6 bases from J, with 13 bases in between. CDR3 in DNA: TGCAGTGCTATTGGGGGGGCGACCAATGAGCAGTTCTTC. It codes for CSAIGGATNEQFF.

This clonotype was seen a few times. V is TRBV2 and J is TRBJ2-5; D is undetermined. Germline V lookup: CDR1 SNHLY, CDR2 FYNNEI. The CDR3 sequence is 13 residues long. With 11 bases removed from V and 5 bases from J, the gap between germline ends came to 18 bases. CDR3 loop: CAASTRAWETQYF. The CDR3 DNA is TGTGCCGCCAGCACTCGGGCCTGGGAGACCCAGTACTTC.

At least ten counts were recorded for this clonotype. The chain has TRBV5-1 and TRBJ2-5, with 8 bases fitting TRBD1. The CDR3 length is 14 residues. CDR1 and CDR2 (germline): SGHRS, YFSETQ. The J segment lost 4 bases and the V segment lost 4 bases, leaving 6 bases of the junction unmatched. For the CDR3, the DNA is TGCGCCAGCAGCAACGACAGGGGAGGAGAGACCCAGTACTTC. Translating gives CASSNDRGGETQYF.

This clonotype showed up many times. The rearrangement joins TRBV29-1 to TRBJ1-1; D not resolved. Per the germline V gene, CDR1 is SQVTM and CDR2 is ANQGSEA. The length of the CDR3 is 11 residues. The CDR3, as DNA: TGCAGAGGGCAGCGGAACACTGAAGCTTTCTTT. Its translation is CRGQRNTEAFF.